This T cell receptor beta chain was documented in a study of T cell responses to AZD1222 COVID-19 vaccine. This clone was picked up a small number of times. Antigen: not known. Per germline, CDR1 LGHDT and CDR2 YNNKEL (reference sequence). CDR3 length: 13 residues. Trimming pared 2 bases from V and 2 bases from J, leaving 4 bases between. Profiling relied on immunoSEQ multiplex PCR, and the TCRdb table lists in-frame clones only, not all of them. The sample includes roughly 190,000 clones, approximately 92% of them seen just once. Study-level results: Donors skewed white British and female; clonal diversity was possibly underestimated. Only a handful of AZD1222 recipients, several in all, had baseline seropositivity. The span of vaccine-associated CD4 TCRs extended across spike, with dominance at 160-218 and 743-854. An increase in Spike-specific TCR breadth and depth was observed after two AZD1222 doses.

The rearrangement uses TRBV3-1 (or the pseudogene TRBV3-2) and TRBJ1-3; D is ambiguous. The sample was peripheral blood, taken 28 days after the second dose of the MenACWY control vaccine. The clonotype originates from an adult who received the MenACWY meningococcal vaccine as a control. The CDR3 sequence is CASSQPAGNTIYF. CDR3 DNA: TGTGCCAGCAGCCAACCGGCTGGAAACACCATATATTTT.